The present T cell receptor beta chain was sequenced within a study of blood T cell repertoires in COVID-19. Produced via immunoSEQ multiplex PCR; TCRdb's table is partial and in-frame only. Counted here are approximately 300,000 clones, around 90% occurring once; the ten biggest clones make up roughly 7%. Germline CDR1 KGHSH, CDR2 LQKENI. The CDR3 is made up of 14 amino acids. Trimming removed 3 bases from V and 2 bases from J; junction bases left unmatched: 2. V usage is TRBV18 and J usage is TRBJ2-5, with 8 bases aligning to TRBD1. Sequenced: peripheral blood. The TCR comes from a woman in her thirties with COVID-19, enrolled during active disease. Here the CDR3 DNA reads TGTGCCAGCTCACCCGGGACAGGACAAGAGACCCAGTACTTC. Its translation is CASSPGTGQETQYF.